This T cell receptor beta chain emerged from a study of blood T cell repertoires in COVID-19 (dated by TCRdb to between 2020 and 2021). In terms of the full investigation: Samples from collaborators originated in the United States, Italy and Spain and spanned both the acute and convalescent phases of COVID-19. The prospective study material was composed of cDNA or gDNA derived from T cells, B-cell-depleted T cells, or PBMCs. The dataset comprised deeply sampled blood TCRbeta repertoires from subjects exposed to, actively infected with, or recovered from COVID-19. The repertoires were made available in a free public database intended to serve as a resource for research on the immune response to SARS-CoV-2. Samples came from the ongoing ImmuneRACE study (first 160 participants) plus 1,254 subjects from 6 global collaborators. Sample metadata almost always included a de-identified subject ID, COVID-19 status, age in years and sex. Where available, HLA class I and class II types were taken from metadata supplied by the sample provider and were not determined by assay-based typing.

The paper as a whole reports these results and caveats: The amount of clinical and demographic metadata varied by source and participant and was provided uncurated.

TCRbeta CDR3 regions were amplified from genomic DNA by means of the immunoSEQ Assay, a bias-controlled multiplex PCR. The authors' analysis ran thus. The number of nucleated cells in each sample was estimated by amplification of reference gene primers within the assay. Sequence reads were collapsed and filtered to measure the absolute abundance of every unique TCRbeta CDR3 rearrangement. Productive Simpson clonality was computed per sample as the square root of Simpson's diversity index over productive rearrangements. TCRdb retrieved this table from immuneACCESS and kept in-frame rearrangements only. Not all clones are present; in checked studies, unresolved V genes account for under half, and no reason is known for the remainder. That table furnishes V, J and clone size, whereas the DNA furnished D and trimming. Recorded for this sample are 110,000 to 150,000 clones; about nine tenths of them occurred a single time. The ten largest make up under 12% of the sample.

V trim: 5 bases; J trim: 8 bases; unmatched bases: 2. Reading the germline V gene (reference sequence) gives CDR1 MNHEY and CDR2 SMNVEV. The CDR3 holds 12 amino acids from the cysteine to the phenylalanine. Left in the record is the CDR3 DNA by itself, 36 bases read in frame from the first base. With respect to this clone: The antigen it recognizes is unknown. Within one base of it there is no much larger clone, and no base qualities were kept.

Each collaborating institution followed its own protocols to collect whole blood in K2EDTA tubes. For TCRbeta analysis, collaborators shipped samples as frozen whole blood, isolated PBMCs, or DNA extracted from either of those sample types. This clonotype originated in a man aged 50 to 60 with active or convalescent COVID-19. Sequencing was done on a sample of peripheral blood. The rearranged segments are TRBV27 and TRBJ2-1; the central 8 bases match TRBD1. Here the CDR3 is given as CASSKTGDEQFF. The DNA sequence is TGTGCCAGCAGTAAGACAGGGGATGAGCAGTTCTTC.